This is a list of T cell receptor beta chains from one sample in a study of T cells in Graves' hyperthyroidism and ophthalmopathy. Each CDR3 protein is one row after TCRdb ran MiXCR on the multiplex PCR reads. The repertoire consists of around 600,000 distinct CDR3 sequences, with approximately 15% occurring once and the leading ten covering roughly an eighth. Input material: blood. The receptors shown here come from a woman aged 45-59 years with Graves' ophthalmopathy. CDR3s include the opening cysteine and the closing phenylalanine or tryptophan. The order of the fields is CDR3 length, D gene, J gene, V gene, clone size, CDR3 DNA, CDR3 protein. A D gene is named only where the DNA matches it firmly. Not all rows give a size; the values are once, few, many and, for expanded clones, a class.

len: 14; d_gene: -; j_gene: TRBJ2-3; v_gene: TRBV7-9; abundance: many; CDR3nt: TGTGCCAGCAGCCCAGGAGGGACCGCGGATACGCAGTATTTT; CDR3aa: CASSPGGTADTQYF
len: 15; d_gene: TRBD1; j_gene: TRBJ2-5; v_gene: TRBV20-1; abundance: many; CDR3nt: TGCAGTGCTTTTCCCGGGACAGGAGACCAAGAGACCCAGTACTTC; CDR3aa: CSAFPGTGDQETQYF
len: 13; d_gene: TRBD2; j_gene: TRBJ2-3; v_gene: TRBV20-1; abundance: many; CDR3nt: TGCAGTGCTAGGCGACTAGCCACAGATACGCAGTATTTT; CDR3aa: CSARRLATDTQYF
len: 12; d_gene: -; j_gene: TRBJ1-2; v_gene: TRBV28; abundance: many; CDR3nt: TGTGCCTATGCCAGGGAGGAGGATGGCTACACCTTC; CDR3aa: CAYAREEDGYTF
len: 13; d_gene: TRBD2; j_gene: TRBJ2-7; v_gene: TRBV11-1; abundance: many; CDR3nt: TGTGCCAGCAGCCGGCGGGAGACTTACGAGCAGTACTTC; CDR3aa: CASSRRETYEQYF
len: 11; d_gene: -; j_gene: TRBJ2-7; v_gene: TRBV28; abundance: few; CDR3nt: TGTGCCAGCACAGGGGGGTACGAGCAGTACTTC; CDR3aa: CASTGGYEQYF
len: 13; d_gene: -; j_gene: TRBJ2-6; v_gene: TRBV5-8; abundance: few; CDR3nt: TGTGCCAGCGCCCGATCTGGGGCCAACGTCCTGACTTTC; CDR3aa: CASARSGANVLTF
len: 13; d_gene: -; j_gene: TRBJ2-7; v_gene: TRBV6-2/TRBV6-3; abundance: -; CDR3nt: TGTGCCAGCAGATTCACAGGGTACTCCGAGCAGTACTTC; CDR3aa: CASRFTGYSEQYF
len: 15; d_gene: TRBD2; j_gene: TRBJ2-7; v_gene: TRBV28; abundance: many; CDR3nt: TGTGCCAGCAGAACGACTAGCGGGAGGGCCTACGAGCAGTACTTC; CDR3aa: CASRTTSGRAYEQYF
len: 15; d_gene: TRBD2; j_gene: TRBJ2-3; v_gene: TRBV5-6; abundance: many; CDR3nt: TGTGCCAGCAGGCGTCTAGCGGGGAGCACAGATACGCAGTATTTT; CDR3aa: CASRRLAGSTDTQYF
len: 15; d_gene: -; j_gene: TRBJ2-1; v_gene: TRBV27; abundance: many; CDR3nt: TGTGCCAGCAGTTTCCAGCGAGGAGATCTCAATGAGCAGTTCTTC; CDR3aa: CASSFQRGDLNEQFF
len: 14; d_gene: -; j_gene: TRBJ1-1; v_gene: TRBV19; abundance: few; CDR3nt: TGTGCCAGTAGCGCCGTTCTGGGTGGCACTGAAGCTTTCTTT; CDR3aa: CASSAVLGGTEAFF
len: 15; d_gene: TRBD1; j_gene: TRBJ1-1; v_gene: TRBV6-1; abundance: many; CDR3nt: TGTGCCAGCATCGGACAGGGGGCAGTATACACTGAAGCTTTCTTT; CDR3aa: CASIGQGAVYTEAFF
len: 23; d_gene: -; j_gene: TRBJ2-2; v_gene: TRBV6-1; abundance: many; CDR3nt: TGTGCCAGCAGTGATCAGGTTCCCTTATTGGAGTGGATTCATAGTCTAAACACCGGGGAGCTGTTTTTT; CDR3aa: CASSDQVPLLEWIHSLNTGELFF
len: 14; d_gene: -; j_gene: TRBJ2-3; v_gene: TRBV9; abundance: -; CDR3nt: TGTGCCAGCAGCACCAGGGGGGGCACAGATACGCAGTATTTT; CDR3aa: CASSTRGGTDTQYF
len: 16; d_gene: TRBD1; j_gene: TRBJ1-3; v_gene: TRBV30; abundance: -; CDR3nt: TGTGCCTGGAGTCAACTTTTAACAGGGGTTGGAAACACCATATATTTT; CDR3aa: CAWSQLLTGVGNTIYF
len: 13; d_gene: -; j_gene: TRBJ2-3; v_gene: TRBV19; abundance: -; CDR3nt: TGTGCCAGTAGGAGAACAGGGTCAGATACGCAGTATTTT; CDR3aa: CASRRTGSDTQYF
len: 20; d_gene: TRBD1; j_gene: TRBJ1-6; v_gene: TRBV19; abundance: few; CDR3nt: TGTGCCAGTAGCCACCGGGACAGGGGGCTAGGTGGCTCCTATAATTCACCCCTCCACTTT; CDR3aa: CASSHRDRGLGGSYNSPLHF
len: 15; d_gene: -; j_gene: TRBJ2-1; v_gene: TRBV6-1; abundance: -; CDR3nt: TGTGCCAGCAGTGAAACCGGGACGTATAACAATGAGCAGTTCTTC; CDR3aa: CASSETGTYNNEQFF
len: 14; d_gene: TRBD1; j_gene: TRBJ2-1; v_gene: TRBV7-2; abundance: many; CDR3nt: TGTGCCAGCAGCTTGAGACAGGGGGCGAGTGAGCAGTTCTTC; CDR3aa: CASSLRQGASEQFF
len: 12; d_gene: -; j_gene: TRBJ1-1; v_gene: TRBV6-1; abundance: many; CDR3nt: TGTGCCAGCAGACGACATGGCACTGAAGCTTTCTTT; CDR3aa: CASRRHGTEAFF
len: 14; d_gene: -; j_gene: TRBJ2-1; v_gene: TRBV4-1; abundance: few; CDR3nt: TGCGCCAGCAGCCAAGTCGAAGGGACAAATGAGCAGTTCTTC; CDR3aa: CASSQVEGTNEQFF
len: 15; d_gene: TRBD2; j_gene: TRBJ2-5; v_gene: TRBV27; abundance: many; CDR3nt: TGTGCCAGCAGTTTATCTGGGCTAGCGGGAGAGACCCAGTACTTC; CDR3aa: CASSLSGLAGETQYF
len: 13; d_gene: -; j_gene: TRBJ2-2; v_gene: TRBV24-1; abundance: many; CDR3nt: TGTGCCACCACTGACACGGCTACCGGGGAGCTGTTTTTT; CDR3aa: CATTDTATGELFF
len: 15; d_gene: -; j_gene: TRBJ1-4; v_gene: TRBV4-3; abundance: few; CDR3nt: TGCGCCAGCAGCCAAGATCGGTACGATGATGAAAAACTGTTTTTT; CDR3aa: CASSQDRYDDEKLFF
len: 19; d_gene: -; j_gene: TRBJ2-1; v_gene: TRBV14; abundance: many; CDR3nt: TGTGCCAGCAGCCAAGTGGAACTAGCCGACGGAGGTCCCTACAATGAGCAGTTCTTC; CDR3aa: CASSQVELADGGPYNEQFF
len: 19; d_gene: TRBD2; j_gene: TRBJ2-1; v_gene: TRBV11-3; abundance: many; CDR3nt: TGTGCCAGCAGCCCGGGACTAGCGGGTCCTTCGAGCTCCTACAATGAGCAGTTCTTC; CDR3aa: CASSPGLAGPSSSYNEQFF
len: 15; d_gene: TRBD1; j_gene: TRBJ1-1; v_gene: TRBV28; abundance: many; CDR3nt: TGTGCCAGCAGTTTATTGACAGGGATGAACACTGAAGCTTTCTTT; CDR3aa: CASSLLTGMNTEAFF
len: 12; d_gene: -; j_gene: TRBJ2-1; v_gene: TRBV7-2; abundance: many; CDR3nt: TGTGCCAGCAGCTTAGTAGGGCGGGAGCAGTTCTTC; CDR3aa: CASSLVGREQFF
len: 15; d_gene: -; j_gene: TRBJ2-7; v_gene: TRBV28; abundance: many; CDR3nt: TGTGCCAGCAGCCTATCGGGGGTTAGACCCTACGAGCAGTACTTC; CDR3aa: CASSLSGVRPYEQYF
len: 14; d_gene: -; j_gene: TRBJ2-3; v_gene: TRBV20-1; abundance: many; CDR3nt: TGCAGTGCTAGACCACAGGGCCCAACAGATACGCAGTATTTT; CDR3aa: CSARPQGPTDTQYF
len: 14; d_gene: -; j_gene: TRBJ2-5; v_gene: TRBV5-1; abundance: -; CDR3nt: TGCGCCAGCAGCTACGGGACGGGTCAAGAGACCCAGTACTTC; CDR3aa: CASSYGTGQETQYF
len: 14; d_gene: -; j_gene: TRBJ2-1; v_gene: TRBV7-2; abundance: many; CDR3nt: TGTGCCAGCAGCCCCCGACTAACCTACAATGAGCAGTTCTTC; CDR3aa: CASSPRLTYNEQFF
len: 17; d_gene: TRBD2; j_gene: TRBJ2-1; v_gene: TRBV6-2/TRBV6-3; abundance: many; CDR3nt: TGTGCCAGCAGTTACCCGGTATCAAGCGGGAGTTACAATGAGCAGTTCTTC; CDR3aa: CASSYPVSSGSYNEQFF
len: 12; d_gene: -; j_gene: TRBJ2-7; v_gene: TRBV6-1; abundance: many; CDR3nt: TGTGCCAGCAGTCAGGGGTTCTACGAGCAGTACTTC; CDR3aa: CASSQGFYEQYF
len: 16; d_gene: TRBD2; j_gene: TRBJ2-7; v_gene: TRBV28; abundance: many; CDR3nt: TGTGCCAGCAGTGAGCCGACTAGCGGGAGCTCCTACGAGCAGTACTTC; CDR3aa: CASSEPTSGSSYEQYF
len: 13; d_gene: TRBD2; j_gene: TRBJ2-5; v_gene: TRBV20-1; abundance: many; CDR3nt: TGCAGTGCTAGAGAATTGCGGGAGGGGAGTAGGTACTTC; CDR3aa: CSARELREGSRYF
len: 13; d_gene: TRBD2; j_gene: TRBJ2-7; v_gene: TRBV6-1; abundance: many; CDR3nt: TGTGCCAGCAGTGCTGCGGGAGGTAACGAGCAGTACTTC; CDR3aa: CASSAAGGNEQYF
len: 15; d_gene: -; j_gene: TRBJ2-2; v_gene: TRBV12-3/TRBV12-4; abundance: -; CDR3nt: TGTGCCAGCAGTTTTGGGGCAGTTTACACCGGGGAGCTGTTTTTT; CDR3aa: CASSFGAVYTGELFF
len: 13; d_gene: TRBD2; j_gene: TRBJ2-7; v_gene: TRBV28; abundance: many; CDR3nt: TGTGCCAGCAGCGTAAGCGGGAGCTACGAGCAGTACTTC; CDR3aa: CASSVSGSYEQYF
len: 15; d_gene: TRBD1; j_gene: TRBJ2-5; v_gene: TRBV7-2; abundance: many; CDR3nt: TGTGCCAGCAGCACCGGGACAGGGGGCTCGGAGACCCAGTACTTC; CDR3aa: CASSTGTGGSETQYF
len: 12; d_gene: -; j_gene: TRBJ1-1; v_gene: TRBV28; abundance: many; CDR3nt: TGTGCCAGCAGTTTAGTTGAGGGAAGGGCTTTCTTT; CDR3aa: CASSLVEGRAFF
len: 16; d_gene: TRBD2; j_gene: TRBJ2-1; v_gene: TRBV28; abundance: many; CDR3nt: TGTGCCAGCACTGATCCTAGCGGGCCCTCCTACAATGAGCAGTTCTTC; CDR3aa: CASTDPSGPSYNEQFF
len: 16; d_gene: TRBD1; j_gene: TRBJ1-5; v_gene: TRBV19; abundance: -; CDR3nt: TGTGCCAGTAGGGAGACAGGGGCTGGAAGCAATCAGCCCCAGCATTTT; CDR3aa: CASRETGAGSNQPQHF
len: 13; d_gene: -; j_gene: TRBJ2-3; v_gene: TRBV2; abundance: -; CDR3nt: TGTGCCAGCAGGAGAGATATAGCAGATACGCAGTATTTT; CDR3aa: CASRRDIADTQYF
len: 17; d_gene: -; j_gene: TRBJ1-2; v_gene: TRBV9; abundance: -; CDR3nt: TGTGCCAGCAGCGATAGTTTCATTCCAACAGGGACCTATGGCTACACCTTC; CDR3aa: CASSDSFIPTGTYGYTF
len: 16; d_gene: TRBD2; j_gene: TRBJ2-7; v_gene: TRBV18; abundance: many; CDR3nt: TGTGCCAGCAGTCCCCCAGGGACTAGCGGGAGTTACGAGCAGTACTTC; CDR3aa: CASSPPGTSGSYEQYF
len: 16; d_gene: -; j_gene: TRBJ2-1; v_gene: TRBV6-2/TRBV6-3; abundance: many; CDR3nt: TGTGCCAGCAGCCGGCCCCCCACCGGGCTCTACAATGAGCAGTTCTTC; CDR3aa: CASSRPPTGLYNEQFF
len: 14; d_gene: TRBD1; j_gene: TRBJ2-5; v_gene: TRBV24-1; abundance: -; CDR3nt: TGTGCCACCAGTGAACCCGGGACAGGGGAGACCCAGTACTTC; CDR3aa: CATSEPGTGETQYF
len: 15; d_gene: -; j_gene: TRBJ1-2; v_gene: TRBV20-1; abundance: -; CDR3nt: TGCAGTGCTAGAGTATTAGGGTCTCTTACCTATGGCTACACCTTC; CDR3aa: CSARVLGSLTYGYTF
len: 14; d_gene: -; j_gene: TRBJ2-7; v_gene: TRBV9; abundance: -; CDR3nt: TGTGCCAGCAGCGTAAGCTACGGGAACTACGAGCAGTACTTC; CDR3aa: CASSVSYGNYEQYF